Shown below are 25 T cell receptor beta chains from a single sample sequenced in a study of regulatory T cells in long-lasting Graves disease. Time point specified: newly diagnosed GD, antithyroid drugs for less than 3 months. From RNA extracted from PBMCs, the TCR library was made. CDR3 regions were amplified by Arm-PCR using iRepertoire HTBI primers to build TCR beta libraries. Each CDR3 protein gets one entry after TCRdb re-called the multiplex PCR reads with MiXCR. The profile shows around 460,000 distinct CDR3 sequences, 13% to 15% of them singletons. The data also belong to a second study, concerning T cells in Graves' hyperthyroidism and ophthalmopathy.

Here the sequenced sample was peripheral blood mononuclear cells (PBMCs), taken at new diagnosis, from a patient treated with antithyroid drugs. Receptors originate from a woman aged 50 to 65 with Graves disease.

The sample holds many counts of this clonotype. V usage is TRBV27 and J usage is TRBJ1-4; TRBD1 matches at 7 bases. This CDR3 region has 14 residues. The germline CDR1 and CDR2 sequences are MNHEY and SMNVEV (reference sequence). Trimming cost V 5 bases and J 5 bases; bases outside gene matches: 5. CDR3 sequence reads: CASSRDSNNEKLFF. The CDR3 coding sequence is TGTGCCAGCAGTCGGGACAGTAACAATGAAAAACTGTTTTTT.

This clonotype was seen repeatedly, ten times or more. CDR3 loop: CASSFTFMEGEKLFF. CDR3 sequence (DNA): TGCGCCAGCAGCTTTACATTTATGGAGGGAGAAAAACTGTTTTTT. V usage is TRBV5-1 and J usage is TRBJ1-4; D remains ambiguous. V gave up 2 bases and J gave up 8 bases, with 16 bases separating them. CDR3 length equals 15 residues. The germline CDR1 and CDR2 sequences are SGHRS and YFSETQ.

This clonotype was seen only a few times. This chain uses TRBV7-3 with TRBJ1-1; D gene unclear. The V and J ends lost 5 bases and 6 bases respectively, with 16 bases between them. The CDR3 is 14 residues long. Germline CDR1 and CDR2: SGHTA and FQGTGA. DNA of the CDR3: TGTGCCAGCAGCCCCCTGGGGAGCGGGGCTGAAGCTTTCTTT. This encodes CASSPLGSGAEAFF.

The sample holds many counts of this clonotype. The genes are TRBV7-2 and TRBJ2-5; 9 bases are a match to TRBD2. In germline, CDR1 is SGHTA, CDR2 FQGNSA. This CDR3 spans 17 amino acids. J gave up 4 bases and V 1 base, and 10 bases lay outside the gene matches. The CDR3 sequence: CASSLEGLAGNGETQYF. DNA for the CDR3: TGTGCCAGCAGCTTAGAAGGCCTAGCGGGAAATGGAGAGACCCAGTACTTC.

This clonotype was counted at least ten times. The chain couples TRBV20-1 to TRBJ2-1, with 7 bases aligning to TRBD1. Germline V CDR1 and CDR2: DFQATT, SNEGSKA (reference sequence). Germline trimming cut 6 bases from V and 3 bases from J; bases unmatched to any gene: 8. The CDR3 is 14 residues long. The CDR3 is CSAVQRTGYNEQFF. The CDR3 nucleotides are TGCAGTGCCGTTCAAAGGACAGGCTACAATGAGCAGTTCTTC.

This chain connects TRBV7-9 to TRBJ2-1; D is perhaps TRBD1 (6 bases). V gave up 6 bases and J gave up 2 bases, with 14 bases separating them. The V gene's germline CDR1 is SEHNR and CDR2 FQNEAQ (reference sequence). There are 15 residues in the CDR3. CDR3 nucleotides: TGTGCCAGCAGGACAACAGGGAATACCTACAATGAGCAGTTCTTC. Translated: CASRTTGNTYNEQFF. Full variable domain (missing parts from reference TRBV7-9 and TRBJ2-1): DTGVSQNPRHKITKRGQNVTFRCDPISEHNRLYWYRQTLGQGPEFLTYFQNEAQLEKSRLLSDRFSAERPKGSFSTLEIQRTEQGDSAMYLCASRTTGNTYNEQFFGPGTRLTVL.

This clonotype was detected a few times. The chain is built from TRBV30 and TRBJ2-1; no clear D. V shed 4 bases and J shed 0 bases, with 10 bases lying between them. The CDR3 is 14 amino acids. CDR1 and CDR2 (germline): GTSNPN, SVGIG (reference sequence). In DNA form, the CDR3 reads TGTGCCTGGACAGGCCCGAGCTCCTACAATGAGCAGTTCTTC. It specifies CAWTGPSSYNEQFF.

The table lists this clonotype with a few counts. The chain employs TRBV4-2 and TRBJ2-7; the D is unclear. The length of the CDR3 is 14 residues. V was shortened by 0 bases and J by 2 bases, with 8 bases between the two germline ends. CDR1 is LGHNA and CDR2 is YNFKEQ in the germline V gene. The CDR3 loop is CASSQDYSAYEQYF. The CDR3 nucleotides read TGTGCCAGCAGCCAAGACTACTCGGCCTACGAGCAGTACTTC.

As to this clonotype: Sequence at one end of the junction differs from germline and may be a read error. J is TRBJ2-2 and V is TRBV12-3 or TRBV12-4; no definite D call. The CDR3 totals 12 residues. The CDR3 reads CTSSQVTGELFF. For the CDR3, the DNA is TGTACCAGCAGTCAAGTAACCGGGGAGCTGTTTTTT.

The table lists this clonotype with a few counts. This sequence joins TRBV6-2 or TRBV6-3 and TRBJ1-2; perhaps TRBD1 as D (6 bases). The CDR3 consists of 15 residues. The germline V and J ends were trimmed by 4 bases and 4 bases, with 16 bases remaining between them. Germline assignment: CDR1 MNHEY and CDR2 SVGEGT. CDR3 amino acids: CASSLNREPPYGYTF. The CDR3 DNA sequence: TGTGCCAGCAGTTTGAACAGGGAGCCCCCCTATGGCTACACCTTC.

This clonotype was counted many times. The V call is TRBV9, the J call TRBJ2-7; D not certain. The ends were cut back, 0 bases at V and 8 bases at J, with 15 bases in the middle. The germline V gene encodes CDR1 SGDLS and CDR2 YYNGEE. This CDR3 is 14 amino acids long. This chain's CDR3 is CASSVEGSPTKQYF. DNA of the CDR3: TGTGCCAGCAGCGTAGAGGGCAGCCCTACGAAGCAGTACTTC. Variable domain in full (rest from reference TRBV9 and TRBJ2-7): DSGVTQTPKHLITATGQRVTLRCSPRSGDLSVYWYQQSLDQGLQFLIQYYNGEERAKGNILERFSAQQFPDLHSELNLSSLELGDSALYFCASSVEGSPTKQYFGPGTRLTVT.

The genes are TRBV2 and TRBJ1-2, with D hard to call. Germline assignment: CDR1 SNHLY and CDR2 FYNNEI. Trimming took 5 bases from V and 8 from J, leaving 6 bases between them. The CDR3 is made up of 10 amino acids. The CDR3 loop is CASSLQGYTF. CDR3 coding DNA: TGTGCCAGCAGTCTTCAAGGCTACACCTTC.

This clonotype was observed at least ten times. The chain employs TRBV2 and TRBJ1-1; D unclear. Trimming pared 4 bases from V and 1 base from J, leaving 10 bases between. The CDR3 totals 14 residues. Germline CDR1 SNHLY, CDR2 FYNNEI. The DNA for the CDR3 is TGTGCCAGCAGTGTAAGGATAGGGAACACTGAAGCTTTCTTT. Encoded protein: CASSVRIGNTEAFF.

This clonotype was seen repeatedly, ten times or more. The CDR3 loop is CASSPDTPFEQYF. The CDR3 DNA sequence: TGTGCCAGCAGCCCCGACACCCCCTTCGAGCAGTACTTC. V and J are TRBV7-9 and TRBJ2-7; D not resolved. The ends were cut back, 5 bases at V and 6 bases at J, with 14 bases in the middle. The CDR3 sequence is 13 residues long. The germline V gene encodes CDR1 SEHNR and CDR2 FQNEAQ (reference sequence). Variable domain in full (rest from reference TRBV7-9 and TRBJ2-7): DTGVSQNPRHKITKRGQNVTFRCDPISEHNRLYWYRQTLGQGPEFLTYFQNEAQLEKSRLLSDRFSAERPKGSFSTLEIQRTEQGDSAMYLCASSPDTPFEQYFGPGTRLTVT.

This clonotype was observed a handful of times. The chain employs TRBV10-3 and TRBJ1-6; TRBD1 matches at 9 bases. The junction had 2 bases not matched to a gene; V was cut back by 2 bases and J by 9 bases. This CDR3 comprises 14 residues. The germline V gene has CDR1 ENHRY and CDR2 SYGVKD. For the CDR3, the DNA is TGTGCCATCAGTGAGGGACAGGGGACTTCACCCCTCCACTTT. Translated, it gives CAISEGQGTSPLHF.

The V call is TRBV18, the J call TRBJ1-4; possible D gene TRBD1, 5 bases. CDR1 is KGHSH and CDR2 is LQKENI in the germline V gene. The CDR3 sequence is 14 residues long. V was clipped by 4 bases and J by 6 bases, with 12 bases between them. DNA for the CDR3: TGTGCCAGCTCACGACTGGGAGGGGATGAAAAACTGTTTTTT. It translates to CASSRLGGDEKLFF. The full variable domain, with the rest looked up from reference TRBV18 and TRBJ1-4, is NAGVMQNPRHLVRRRGQEARLRCSPMKGHSHVYWYRQLPEEGLKFMVYLQKENIIDESGMPKERFSAEFPKEGPSILRIQQVVRGDSAAYFCASSRLGGDEKLFFGSGTQLSVL.

This clonotype appeared a few times. J is TRBJ2-7 and V is TRBV3-1; D might be TRBD2 (6 bases). Germline assignment: CDR1 LGHDT and CDR2 YNNKEL (reference sequence). The CDR3 consists of 14 residues. Trimming pared 2 bases from V and 3 bases from J, leaving 11 bases between. The CDR3 reads CASSQRTMYYEQYF. CDR3 DNA: TGTGCCAGCAGCCAAAGGACTATGTACTACGAGCAGTACTTC.

This clonotype has a count of ten or more. The chain links TRBV27 to TRBJ2-2; D is ambiguous. CDR3 length: 15 residues. V lost 6 bases and J lost 5, with 16 bases in between. The V gene's germline CDR1 is MNHEY and CDR2 SMNVEV (reference sequence). The CDR3 nucleotides are TGTGCCAGCAGCTTTGGAGCTGGTGGTACCGGGGAGCTGTTTTTT. The encoded protein is CASSFGAGGTGELFF.

This clonotype was counted many times. V and J are TRBV30 and TRBJ1-2, with D hard to call. The CDR3 covers 11 residues. Germline V gene data show CDR1 as GTSNPN and CDR2 as SVGIG (reference sequence). V shed 3 bases and J shed 1 base, with 3 bases lying between them. The CDR3 sequence is CAWRDNYGYTF. CDR3 in DNA: TGTGCCTGGAGAGATAACTATGGCTACACCTTC.

Ten or more counts support this clonotype. The rearrangement links TRBV7-2 to TRBJ2-3, with a possible D match to TRBD2 (5 bases). V lost 5 bases, J lost 4 bases, and 19 bases lay in between. CDR3 size: 16 residues. Looked up from germline, CDR1 is SGHTA and CDR2 is FQGNSA. CDR3 region: CASSRGLGVISDTQYF. The CDR3 coding sequence is TGTGCCAGCAGCCGCGGACTGGGAGTCATTTCAGATACGCAGTATTTT.

With respect to this clonotype: This may arise from a read error, as a much more abundant clone is one base away. The chain employs TRBV6-2 or TRBV6-3 and TRBJ1-2, with D possibly matching TRBD1 (6 bases). In germline, CDR1 is MNHEY, CDR2 SVGEGT. CDR3 length: 17 residues. The V end was cut by 0 bases, the J end by 4 bases, with 18 bases between. DNA for the CDR3: TGTGCCAGCAGTTACTCGATTACGAGGGGGTCTTCCTATGGCTACACCTTC. It codes for CASSYSITRGSSYGYTF.

This clonotype was counted many times. The gene calls are TRBV28 and TRBJ1-2; 7 bases line up with TRBD1. The CDR3 covers 12 residues. V shed 10 bases, J shed 5 bases, and the junction held 7 bases outside the gene matches. The V gene's germline CDR1 is MDHEN and CDR2 SYDVKM. CDR3 amino acids: CATSGQVYGYTF. In DNA, the CDR3 is TGTGCCACCTCCGGACAGGTATATGGCTACACCTTC.

This clonotype was counted at least ten times. The rearrangement links TRBV27 to TRBJ2-3; D remains unclear. CDR3 length: 14 residues. Trimming cost V 10 bases and J 0 bases, with 14 bases left between them. Germline CDR1 MNHEY, CDR2 SMNVEV (reference sequence). The CDR3 DNA reads as TGTGCCACCCGGACCCTAACTAGCACAGATACGCAGTATTTT. Its translation: CATRTLTSTDTQYF.

Comments on this clonotype: This sequence may be a read error, since a much larger clone differs from it by one base. V and J are TRBV3-1 and TRBJ2-4; TRBD2 aligns across 9 bases. CDR1 is LGHDT, CDR2 YNNKEL, per germline (reference sequence). The CDR3 has 15 residues. The J segment lost 7 bases and the V segment lost 0 bases, leaving 4 bases of the junction unmatched. The CDR3 DNA reads TGTGCCAGCAGCCAAGATACTAGCGGGTTGAACATTCAGTACTTC. This translates into CASSQDTSGLNIQYF. The full variable domain, completed using reference TRBV3-1 and TRBJ2-4, is DTAVSQTPKYLVTQMGNDKSIKCEQNLGHDTMYWYKQDSKKFLKIMFSYNNKELIINETVPNRFSPKSPDKAHLNLHINSLELGDSAVYFCASSQDTSGLNIQYFGAGTRLSVL.

A word on this clonotype: The CDR3 ends on some other residue instead of the conserved phenylalanine or tryptophan, so this is likely a read error. V gene TRBV30 combines with J gene TRBJ1-2, with D unresolved. This CDR3 spans 13 amino acids. V was cut by 5 bases and J by 7 bases, with 17 bases left in between. The germline V gene encodes CDR1 GTSNPN and CDR2 SVGIG (reference sequence). For the CDR3, the DNA is TGTGCCTGGGATAGACGGACCGTAGGTGGCTACACCTTG. Residues: CAWDRRTVGGYTL.